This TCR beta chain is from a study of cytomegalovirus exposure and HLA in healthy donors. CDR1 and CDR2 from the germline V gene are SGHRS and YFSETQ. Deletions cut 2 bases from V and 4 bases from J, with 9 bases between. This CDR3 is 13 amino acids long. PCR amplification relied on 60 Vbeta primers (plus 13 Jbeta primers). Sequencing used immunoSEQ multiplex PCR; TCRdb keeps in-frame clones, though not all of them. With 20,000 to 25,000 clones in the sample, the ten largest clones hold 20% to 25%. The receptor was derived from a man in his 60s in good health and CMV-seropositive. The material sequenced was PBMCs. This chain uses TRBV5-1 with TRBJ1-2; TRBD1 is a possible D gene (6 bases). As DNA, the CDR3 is TGCGCCAGCAGCTTACAGGGAAGCTATGGCTACACCTTC. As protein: CASSLQGSYGYTF.